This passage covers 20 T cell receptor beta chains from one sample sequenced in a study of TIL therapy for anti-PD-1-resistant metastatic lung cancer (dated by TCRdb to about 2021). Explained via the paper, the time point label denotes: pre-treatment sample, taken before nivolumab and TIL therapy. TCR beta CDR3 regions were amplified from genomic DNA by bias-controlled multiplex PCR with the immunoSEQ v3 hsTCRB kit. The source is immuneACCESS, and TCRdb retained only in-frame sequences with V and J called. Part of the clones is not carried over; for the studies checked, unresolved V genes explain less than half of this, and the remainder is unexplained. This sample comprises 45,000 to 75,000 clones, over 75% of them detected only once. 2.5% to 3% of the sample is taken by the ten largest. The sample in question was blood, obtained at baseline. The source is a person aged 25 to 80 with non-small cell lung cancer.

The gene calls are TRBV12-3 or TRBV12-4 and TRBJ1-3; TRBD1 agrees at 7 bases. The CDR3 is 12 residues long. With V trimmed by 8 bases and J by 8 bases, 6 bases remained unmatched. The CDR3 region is CASDRAGDTIYF. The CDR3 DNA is TGTGCCAGCGACAGGGCCGGGGACACCATATATTTT.

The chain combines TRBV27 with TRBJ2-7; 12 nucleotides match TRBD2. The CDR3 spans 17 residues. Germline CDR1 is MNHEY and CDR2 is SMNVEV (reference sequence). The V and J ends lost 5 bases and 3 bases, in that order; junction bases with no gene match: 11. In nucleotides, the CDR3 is TGTGCCAGCAGTCCACAAATCGGACTAGCGGGATTCTACGAGCAGTACTTC. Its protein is CASSPQIGLAGFYEQYF.

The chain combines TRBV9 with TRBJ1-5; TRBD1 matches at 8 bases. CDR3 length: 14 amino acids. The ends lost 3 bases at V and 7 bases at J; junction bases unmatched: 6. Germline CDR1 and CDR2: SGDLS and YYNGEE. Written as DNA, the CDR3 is TGTGCCAGCAGCGCTCAACAGGGGGGCCAGCCCCAGCATTTT. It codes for CASSAQQGGQPQHF.

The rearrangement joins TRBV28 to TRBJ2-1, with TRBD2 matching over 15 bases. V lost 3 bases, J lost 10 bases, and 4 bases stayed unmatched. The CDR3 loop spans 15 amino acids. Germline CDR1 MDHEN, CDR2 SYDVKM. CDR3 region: CASSFSGLAGGEQFF. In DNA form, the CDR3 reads TGTGCCAGCAGTTTTTCCGGACTAGCGGGAGGGGAGCAGTTCTTC.

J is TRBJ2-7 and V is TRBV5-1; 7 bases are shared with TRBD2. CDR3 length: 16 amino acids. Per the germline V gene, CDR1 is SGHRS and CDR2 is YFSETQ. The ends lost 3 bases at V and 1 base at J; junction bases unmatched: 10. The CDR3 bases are TGCGCCAGCAGCTCCTTGGGGGGGACCCTTTCCTACGAGCAGTACTTC. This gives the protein CASSSLGGTLSYEQYF.

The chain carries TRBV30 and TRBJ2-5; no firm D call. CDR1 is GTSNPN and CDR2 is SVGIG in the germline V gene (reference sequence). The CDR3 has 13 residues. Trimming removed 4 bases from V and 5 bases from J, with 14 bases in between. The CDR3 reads CAWTSDLRETQYF. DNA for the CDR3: TGTGCCTGGACCTCTGACTTGAGGGAGACCCAGTACTTC. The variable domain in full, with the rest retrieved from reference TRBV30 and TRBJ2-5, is SQTIHQWPATLVQPVGSPLSLECTVEGTSNPNLYWYRQAAGRGLQLLFYSVGIGQISSEVPQNLSASRPQDRQFILSSKKLLLSDSGFYLCAWTSDLRETQYFGPGTRLLVL.

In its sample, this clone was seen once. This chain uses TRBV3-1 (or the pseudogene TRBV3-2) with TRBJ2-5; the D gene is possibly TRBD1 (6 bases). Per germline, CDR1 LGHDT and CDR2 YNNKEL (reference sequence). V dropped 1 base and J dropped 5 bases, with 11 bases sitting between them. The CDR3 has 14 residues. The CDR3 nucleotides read TGTGCCAGCAGCCAAGGCAGGGGCGGTGAGACCCAGTACTTC. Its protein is CASSQGRGGETQYF.

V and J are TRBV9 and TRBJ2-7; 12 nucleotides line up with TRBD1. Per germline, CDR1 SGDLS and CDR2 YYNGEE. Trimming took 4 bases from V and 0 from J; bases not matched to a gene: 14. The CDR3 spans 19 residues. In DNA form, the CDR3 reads TGTGCCAGCAGCCCAAGATCCGGGACAGGGGGCCCCTACTCCTACGAGCAGTACTTC. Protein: CASSPRSGTGGPYSYEQYF.

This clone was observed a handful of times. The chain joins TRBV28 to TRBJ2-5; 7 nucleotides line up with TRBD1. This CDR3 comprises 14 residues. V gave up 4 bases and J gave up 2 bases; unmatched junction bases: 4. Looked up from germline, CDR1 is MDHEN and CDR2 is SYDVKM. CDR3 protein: CASSSRTGQETQYF. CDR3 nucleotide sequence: TGTGCCAGCAGTTCCAGGACAGGACAAGAGACCCAGTACTTC.

The CDR3 bases are TGTGCCATCAGAGCGGACCTTTTCCCCTACAATGAGCAGTTCTTC. It translates to CAIRADLFPYNEQFF. This chain connects TRBV10-3 to TRBJ2-1; weak D call: TRBD2 (5 bases). This CDR3 is 15 amino acids long. Germline V gene data show CDR1 as ENHRY and CDR2 as SYGVKD. Trimming removed 6 bases at V and 2 bases at J, with 14 bases between.

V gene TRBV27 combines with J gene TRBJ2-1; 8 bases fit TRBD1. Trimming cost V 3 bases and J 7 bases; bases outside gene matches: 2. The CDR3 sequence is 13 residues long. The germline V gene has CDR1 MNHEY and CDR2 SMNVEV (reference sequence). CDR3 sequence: CASSFYRGNEQFF. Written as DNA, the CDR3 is TGTGCCAGCAGTTTTTACAGGGGGAATGAGCAGTTCTTC.

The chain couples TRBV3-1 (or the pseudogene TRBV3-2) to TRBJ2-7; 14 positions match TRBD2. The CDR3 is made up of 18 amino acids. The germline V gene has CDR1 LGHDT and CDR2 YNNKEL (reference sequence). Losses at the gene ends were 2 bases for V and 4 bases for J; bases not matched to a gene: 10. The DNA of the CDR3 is TGTGCCAGCAGCCAACTCCCCGGGACTAGCGGGGGTTATTACGAGCAGTACTTC. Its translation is CASSQLPGTSGGYYEQYF.

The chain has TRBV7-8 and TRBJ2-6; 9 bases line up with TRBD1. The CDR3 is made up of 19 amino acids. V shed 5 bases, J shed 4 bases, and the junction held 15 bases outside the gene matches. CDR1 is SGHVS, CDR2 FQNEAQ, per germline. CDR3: CASSPSRTGARPGANVLTF. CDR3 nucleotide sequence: TGTGCCAGCAGCCCCTCCCGGACAGGGGCAAGACCAGGGGCCAACGTCCTGACTTTC.

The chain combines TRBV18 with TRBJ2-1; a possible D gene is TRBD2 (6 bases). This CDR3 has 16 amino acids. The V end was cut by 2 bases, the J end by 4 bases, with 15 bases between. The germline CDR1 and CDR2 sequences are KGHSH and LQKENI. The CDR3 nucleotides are TGTGCCAGCTCACCAGGAGGGATCCCTCGATACAATGAGCAGTTCTTC. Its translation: CASSPGGIPRYNEQFF.

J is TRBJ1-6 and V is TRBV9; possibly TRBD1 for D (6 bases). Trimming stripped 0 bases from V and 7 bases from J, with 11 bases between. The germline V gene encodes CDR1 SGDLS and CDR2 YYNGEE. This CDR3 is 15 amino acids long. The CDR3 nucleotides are TGTGCCAGCAGCGTAGAGGGGGGGTTAAATTCACCCCTCCACTTT. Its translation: CASSVEGGLNSPLHF.

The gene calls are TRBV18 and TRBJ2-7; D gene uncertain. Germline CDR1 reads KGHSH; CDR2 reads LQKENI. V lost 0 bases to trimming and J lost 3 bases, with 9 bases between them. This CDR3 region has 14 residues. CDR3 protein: CASSPPTLGYEQYF. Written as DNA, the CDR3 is TGTGCCAGCTCACCACCGACTCTTGGCTACGAGCAGTACTTC.

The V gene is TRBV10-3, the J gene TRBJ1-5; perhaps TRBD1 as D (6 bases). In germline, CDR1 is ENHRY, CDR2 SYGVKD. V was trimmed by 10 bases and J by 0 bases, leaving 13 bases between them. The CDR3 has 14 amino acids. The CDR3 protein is CATTQGNSNQPQHF. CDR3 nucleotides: TGTGCCACCACCCAGGGGAATAGCAATCAGCCCCAGCATTTT.

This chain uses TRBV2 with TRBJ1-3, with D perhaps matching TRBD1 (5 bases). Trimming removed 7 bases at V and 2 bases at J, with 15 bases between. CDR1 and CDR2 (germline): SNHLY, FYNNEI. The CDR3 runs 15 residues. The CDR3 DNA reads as TGTGCCAGCACTTCTCTCGCGGGGGCTGGAAACACCATATATTTT. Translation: CASTSLAGAGNTIYF. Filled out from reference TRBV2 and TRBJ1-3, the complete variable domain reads EPEVTQTPSHQVTQMGQEVILRCVPISNHLYFYWYRQILGQKVEFLVSFYNNEISEKSEIFDDQFSVERPDGSNFTLKIRSTKLEDSAMYFCASTSLAGAGNTIYFGEGSWLTVV.

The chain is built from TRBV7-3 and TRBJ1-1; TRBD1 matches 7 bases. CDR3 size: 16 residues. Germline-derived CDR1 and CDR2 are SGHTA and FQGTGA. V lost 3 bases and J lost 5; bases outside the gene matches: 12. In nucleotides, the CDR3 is TGTGCCAGCAGCTTCACCAGACAGGGATCAAGGACTGAAGCTTTCTTT. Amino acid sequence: CASSFTRQGSRTEAFF.

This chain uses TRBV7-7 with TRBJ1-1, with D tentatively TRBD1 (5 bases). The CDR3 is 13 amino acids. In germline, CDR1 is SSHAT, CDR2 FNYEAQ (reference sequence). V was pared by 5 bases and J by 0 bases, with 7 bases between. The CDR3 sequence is CASSLQVNTEAFF. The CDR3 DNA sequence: TGTGCCAGCAGCCTACAGGTGAACACTGAAGCTTTCTTT.